The 14 T cell receptor beta chains presented below share a single source sample, sequenced in a study of shared clonotypes between healthy human individuals. Using immunoSEQ multiplex PCR, the repertoire was profiled, and TCRdb retains in-frame clones only, with some absent. The table records a few million clones, approximately 93% of them present only once. The sequencing input was naive CD4+ T cells from PBMCs. Subset specified: CD45RA+ positively selected. Receptors were obtained from a man between 18 and 29 years old in good health. Some clones in this sample may be carry-over from other donors' samples.

This chain links TRBV5-1 with TRBJ1-2; TRBD1 aligns across 8 bases. CDR1 is SGHRS and CDR2 is YFSETQ in the germline V gene. CDR3 length equals 14 residues. V was clipped by 6 bases and J by 2 bases; unmatched bases: 6. CDR3 nucleotide sequence: TGCGCCAGCACCACAGGGGGGGCGAACTATGGCTACACCTTC. Protein sequence: CASTTGGANYGYTF.

This chain connects TRBV5-8 to TRBJ2-3; D remains ambiguous. Germline values: CDR1 SGHTS, CDR2 YDEGEE. This CDR3 has 12 residues. The V end was cut by 4 bases, the J end by 7 bases, with 10 bases between. For the CDR3, the DNA is TGTGCCAGCAGCCCCTCGGCCTATACGCAGTATTTT. Amino acid sequence: CASSPSAYTQYF.

The chain combines TRBV18 with TRBJ1-2, with 7 positions matching TRBD1. The J segment lost 1 base and the V segment lost 4 bases, leaving 15 bases of the junction unmatched. Germline lookup yields CDR1 KGHSH and CDR2 LQKENI. There are 18 residues in the CDR3. CDR3 sequence: CASSLSTPAGQSNYGYTF. Here the CDR3 DNA reads TGTGCCAGCTCACTTTCGACACCGGCGGGACAGAGTAACTATGGCTACACCTTC. The whole variable domain, filled in from reference TRBV18 and TRBJ1-2, reads NAGVMQNPRHLVRRRGQEARLRCSPMKGHSHVYWYRQLPEEGLKFMVYLQKENIIDESGMPKERFSAEFPKEGPSILRIQQVVRGDSAAYFCASSLSTPAGQSNYGYTFGSGTRLTVV.

This chain joins TRBV30 and TRBJ1-6; no reliable D call. This CDR3 is 13 amino acids long. The V gene lost 1 base and the J gene lost 7 bases, with 8 bases spanning the gap. Germline V gives CDR1 GTSNPN, CDR2 SVGIG (reference sequence). The CDR3 DNA sequence: TGTGCCTGGAGTGGGGCGGTGAATTCACCCCTCCACTTT. Residues: CAWSGAVNSPLHF.

This clone showed up just once. The V call is TRBV28, the J call TRBJ2-7, with D perhaps matching TRBD2 (6 bases). The germline gives CDR1 MDHEN, CDR2 SYDVKM. The CDR3 length is 12 residues. Trimming took 8 bases from V and 3 from J, leaving 11 bases between them. The CDR3 protein is CASRGRNYEQYF. The CDR3 bases are TGTGCCAGCCGGGGGAGGAACTACGAGCAGTACTTC.

V and J are TRBV5-6 and TRBJ2-1, with D possibly matching TRBD2 (7 bases). Trimming shortened V by 4 bases and J by 4 bases, and 18 bases separated the two germline ends. Germline assignment: CDR1 SGHDT and CDR2 YYEEEE. The CDR3 has 16 residues. The chain's CDR3 is CASSLLGRGAYNEQFF. CDR3 bases: TGTGCCAGCAGCCTCCTAGGGAGGGGGGCTTACAATGAGCAGTTCTTC. Drawing the rest from reference TRBV5-6 and TRBJ2-1, the complete variable domain is DAGVTQSPTHLIKTRGQQVTLRCSPKSGHDTVSWYQQALGQGPQFIFQYYEEEERQRGNFPDRFSGHQFPNYSSELNVNALLLGDSALYLCASSLLGRGAYNEQFFGPGTRLTVL.

The chain has TRBV5-1 and TRBJ2-5; unclear D gene. CDR3 length: 16 residues. The V gene lost 0 bases and the J gene lost 5 bases, with 17 bases spanning the gap. Germline V lookup: CDR1 SGHRS, CDR2 YFSETQ. CDR3 nucleotide sequence: TGCGCCAGCAGCTTGGAATTAGTCCTTTCTTCGGAGACCCAGTACTTC. Protein sequence: CASSLELVLSSETQYF.

Turning to this clone: Other nucleotide sequences from this sample produce the same CDR3. The chain recombines TRBV5-1 with TRBJ1-2; D not resolved. This CDR3 is built from 14 residues. The V gene's germline CDR1 is SGHRS and CDR2 YFSETQ. V lost 2 bases and J 3 bases, leaving 11 bases between the germline ends. As DNA, the CDR3 is TGCGCCAGCAGCTTAACCGGGGTTGACTATGGCTACACCTTC. Its protein product is CASSLTGVDYGYTF.

The rearrangement uses TRBV19 and TRBJ1-5; D uncertain. This CDR3 spans 16 amino acids. Germline V gives CDR1 LNHDA, CDR2 SQIVND (reference sequence). V dropped 6 bases and J dropped 3 bases, with 18 bases sitting between them. CDR3 in amino acids: CASRFWGVTPNQPQHF. The CDR3 coding sequence is TGTGCCAGTAGATTCTGGGGTGTCACACCCAATCAGCCCCAGCATTTT. The whole variable domain, filled in from reference TRBV19 and TRBJ1-5, reads DGGITQSPKYLFRKEGQNVTLSCEQNLNHDAMYWYRQDPGQGLRLIYYSQIVNDFQKGDIAEGYSVSREKKESFPLTVTSAQKNPTAFYLCASRFWGVTPNQPQHFGDGTRLSIL.

The rearrangement joins TRBV28 to TRBJ2-7; 7 bases line up with TRBD2. J was trimmed by 3 bases and V by 5 bases; bases with no gene match: 4. The germline V gene has CDR1 MDHEN and CDR2 SYDVKM. The CDR3 runs to 13 residues. This CDR3 is CASSTGLVYEQYF. The DNA for the CDR3 is TGTGCCAGCAGTACTGGACTAGTCTACGAGCAGTACTTC.

CDR3 loop: CASSFSAGASYNEQFF. CDR3 sequence (DNA): TGTGCCAGCAGCTTCTCCGCGGGAGCTTCCTACAATGAGCAGTTCTTC. The chain is built from TRBV11-2 and TRBJ2-1, with 7 positions matching TRBD2. CDR1 and CDR2 (germline): SGHAT, FQNNGV. J lost 1 base, V lost 3 bases, and 6 bases had no gene match. This CDR3 is built from 16 residues.

The chain joins TRBV9 to TRBJ2-2, with D possibly TRBD1 on 6 matching bases. This CDR3 contains 14 residues. V lost 0 bases and J lost 6, with 9 bases in between. The V gene's germline CDR1 is SGDLS and CDR2 YYNGEE. This CDR3 is CASSVDRVPGELFF. For the CDR3, the DNA is TGTGCCAGCAGCGTAGACAGGGTGCCCGGGGAGCTGTTTTTT.

Here the CDR3 reads CASSYGSNQPQHF. DNA for the CDR3: TGCGCCAGCAGCTACGGGAGCAATCAGCCCCAGCATTTT. V gene TRBV5-1 combines with J gene TRBJ1-5; unclear D gene. The CDR3 runs to 13 residues. Trimming shortened V by 3 bases and J by 1 base, and 5 bases separated the two germline ends. Per germline, CDR1 SGHRS and CDR2 YFSETQ.

The rearrangement joins TRBV30 to TRBJ2-7; D is unclear. Trimming stripped 1 base from V and 1 base from J, with 8 bases between. Per the germline V gene, CDR1 is GTSNPN and CDR2 is SVGIG (reference sequence). The CDR3 loop spans 13 amino acids. DNA of the CDR3: TGTGCCTGGAGTGGACCCCCGTCCTACGAGCAGTACTTC. It codes for CAWSGPPSYEQYF.